The rows below give T cell receptor beta chains drawn from one sample of a study of CD8+ T cells in alopecia areata. Profiling relied on immunoSEQ multiplex PCR, and the TCRdb table lists in-frame clones only, not all of them. The table records 150,000 to 200,000 clones, 50% to 70% of them present only once. Here the sequenced sample was CD4+ T cells sorted from blood, taken at week 0. The source of these receptors is a human donor with alopecia areata. CDR3s include the opening cysteine and the closing phenylalanine or tryptophan. D genes are given only for firm matches. Part of the rows lack a size; the others show once, few, many or a class for expanded clones.

CSGDRTGELFF	TGCAGCGGCGACAGAACCGGGGAGCTGTTTTTT	once	TRBJ2-2	TRBV29-1	.
CASREALPYGYTF	TGTGCCAGCAGGGAAGCCCTTCCTTATGGCTACACCTTC	few	TRBJ1-2	TRBV2	.
CSVAGQGGNIQYF	TGCAGCGTTGCAGGGCAGGGGGGAAACATTCAGTACTTC	.	TRBJ2-4	TRBV29-1	.
CASGRNFEDTQYF	TGTGCCAGCGGCCGGAACTTTGAAGATACGCAGTATTTT	.	TRBJ2-3	TRBV4-2	.
CASSGDRVTQYF	TGTGCCAGCAGCGGGGACAGGGTTACGCAGTATTTT	.	TRBJ2-3	TRBV7-9	TRBD1
CASSLSQGLNSPLHF	TGTGCCAGCAGCTTGTCACAGGGCCTTAATTCACCCCTCCACTTT	.	TRBJ1-6	TRBV5-5	.
CASSLDSQANQPQHF	TGTGCCAGCAGCTTAGACAGTCAGGCAAATCAGCCCCAGCATTTT	many	TRBJ1-5	TRBV7-9	.
CATSRDVGVQPQHF	TGTGCCACCAGCAGAGATGTGGGGGTTCAGCCCCAGCATTTT	.	TRBJ1-5	TRBV15	.
CASGLAGGETQYF	TGTGCCAGCGGACTAGCGGGGGGAGAGACCCAGTACTTC	few	TRBJ2-5	TRBV10-3	TRBD2
CASSGTLNQPQHF	TGTGCCAGCAGCGGGACATTAAATCAGCCCCAGCATTTT	.	TRBJ1-5	TRBV7-2	.
CASSSGRGPDTGELFF	TGTGCCAGCAGTTCGGGTCGGGGGCCGGACACCGGGGAGCTGTTTTTT	few	TRBJ2-2	TRBV27	.
CATSPGGGILYGYTF	TGTGCCACCAGCCCAGGAGGGGGGATTCTCTATGGCTACACCTTC	.	TRBJ1-2	TRBV15	.
CASSSTGTRDWVEQFF	TGTGCCAGCAGCTCAACCGGGACTAGAGATTGGGTTGAGCAGTTCTTC	.	TRBJ2-1	TRBV9	TRBD2
CASSRRQSNQPQHF	TGTGCCAGCAGCCGGCGACAGTCGAATCAGCCCCAGCATTTT	.	TRBJ1-5	TRBV5-6	.
CASSIGAGVGQPQHF	TGTGCCAGTAGTATAGGTGCAGGGGTGGGACAGCCCCAGCATTTT	.	TRBJ1-5	TRBV19	.
CASSSVRVVGYGYTF	TGTGCCAGCAGTTCGGTTCGGGTGGTGGGATATGGCTACACCTTC	few	TRBJ1-2	TRBV27	.
CASRSGTGSGEQYF	TGTGCCAGCAGATCCGGGACAGGGTCGGGCGAGCAGTACTTC	.	TRBJ2-7	TRBV7-9	TRBD1
CASSEAGPTEAFF	TGTGCCAGCAGTGAAGCAGGTCCCACTGAAGCTTTCTTT	.	TRBJ1-1	TRBV6-1	.
CASSRSYEQYF	TGTGCCAGCAGCCGCTCCTACGAGCAGTACTTC	.	TRBJ2-7	TRBV2	.
CSAAGGETQYF	TGCAGCGCGGCGGGCGGAGAGACCCAGTACTTC	.	TRBJ2-5	TRBV20-1	.
CASSPVVRGGTDTQYF	TGCGCCAGCAGCCCGGTAGTCCGGGGTGGCACAGATACGCAGTATTTT	few	TRBJ2-3	TRBV5-1	.
CASSQQGATYGYTF	TGTGCCAGCAGTCAGCAGGGGGCCACGTATGGCTACACCTTC	.	TRBJ1-2	TRBV27	TRBD1
CASSFQQGAGETQYF	TGTGCCAGTAGTTTCCAACAGGGGGCCGGAGAGACCCAGTACTTC	.	TRBJ2-5	TRBV19	TRBD1
CASSWEDGVAWGEQYF	TGTGCCAGCAGCTGGGAGGACGGAGTGGCCTGGGGCGAGCAGTACTTC	.	TRBJ2-7	TRBV2	.
CASSLDGGWGQPQHF	TGCGCCAGCAGCTTGGATGGAGGGTGGGGTCAGCCCCAGCATTTT	.	TRBJ1-5	TRBV5-1	.
CSSSAPETQYF	TGCAGCTCCTCGGCCCCCGAGACCCAGTACTTC	.	TRBJ2-5	TRBV29-1	.
CASSISLAGERIEQYF	TGTGCCAGCAGCATCTCCCTAGCGGGGGAACGGATCGAGCAGTACTTC	.	TRBJ2-7	TRBV7-2	TRBD2
CASTRSGGSSYEQYF	TGTGCCAGTACACGCAGCGGGGGGTCGTCCTACGAGCAGTACTTC	.	TRBJ2-7	TRBV19	TRBD2
CASSSFSGGNYGYTF	TGTGCCAGCAGTTCATTTTCAGGGGGAAACTATGGCTACACCTTC	.	TRBJ1-2	TRBV6-6	TRBD1
CASSGKTANTGELFF	TGTGCCAGCAGCGGCAAAACTGCGAACACCGGGGAGCTGTTTTTT	.	TRBJ2-2	TRBV9	.
CASRLGDTQYF	TGTGCCAGTAGACTGGGAGATACGCAGTATTTT	.	TRBJ2-3	TRBV19	.
CATSRGTRQGIGETQYF	TGTGCCACCAGCAGAGGGACCCGACAGGGAATAGGGGAGACCCAGTACTTC	.	TRBJ2-5	TRBV15	TRBD1
CASSLAATYQETQYF	TGTGCCAGCAGCTTAGCGGCCACGTACCAAGAGACCCAGTACTTC	.	TRBJ2-5	TRBV7-2	.
CSVALGGGYTF	TGCAGCGTTGCTCTAGGGGGTGGCTACACCTTC	.	TRBJ1-2	TRBV29-1	.
CASSQSYRGSNYGYTF	TGCGCCAGCAGTCAATCTTACCGGGGCTCCAACTATGGCTACACCTTC	few	TRBJ1-2	TRBV23-1	.
CSADRGRTGELFF	TGCAGCGCTGACAGGGGGCGAACCGGGGAGCTGTTTTTT	.	TRBJ2-2	TRBV29-1	TRBD1
CATSPGQGNVDEQYF	TGTGCCACCAGCCCGGGACAGGGAAACGTGGACGAGCAGTACTTC	.	TRBJ2-7	TRBV15	TRBD1
CASSVLAGAFEQFF	TGTGCCAGCAGTGTTCTAGCGGGGGCCTTTGAGCAGTTCTTC	.	TRBJ2-1	TRBV6-4	TRBD2
CAWSPTGDTQYF	TGTGCCTGGAGTCCAACAGGGGATACGCAGTATTTT	.	TRBJ2-3	TRBV30	.
CSVESGGGRSQHF	TGCAGCGTTGAGTCAGGGGGCGGCCGGTCCCAGCATTTT	.	TRBJ1-5	TRBV29-1	TRBD1
CASSPDSNSPLHF	TGCGCCAGCAGCCCGGACAGTAATTCACCCCTCCACTTT	.	TRBJ1-6	TRBV4-1	.
CSVNRQGNTQYF	TGCAGCGTAAATAGACAGGGCAATACGCAGTATTTT	few	TRBJ2-3	TRBV29-1	TRBD1
CASWGTPSYEQYF	TGTGCCAGTTGGGGGACCCCCTCCTACGAGCAGTACTTC	.	TRBJ2-7	TRBV28	.
CSAGNTDTQYF	TGCAGTGCCGGAAACACAGATACGCAGTATTTT	.	TRBJ2-3	TRBV20-1	.
CAWSRNEKLFF	TGTGCCTGGAGCAGGAATGAAAAACTGTTTTTT	.	TRBJ1-4	TRBV30	.
CAISSPLLAGAQETQYF	TGTGCCATCAGTTCCCCCCTTTTAGCCGGGGCCCAAGAGACCCAGTACTTC	few	TRBJ2-5	TRBV10-3	.
CASSLGGTGTYEQFF	TGCGCCAGCAGCTTGGGCGGGACAGGGACGTATGAGCAGTTCTTC	.	TRBJ2-1	TRBV5-1	TRBD1
CASRSSGSYNEQFF	TGCGCCAGCAGATCCAGTGGGTCCTACAATGAGCAGTTCTTC	.	TRBJ2-1	TRBV5-1	.
CASKKRAPNTEAFF	TGTGCCAGCAAAAAACGGGCCCCGAACACTGAAGCTTTCTTT	.	TRBJ1-1	TRBV11-3	.
CASSDPYEQYF	TGTGCCAGCAGTGATCCCTACGAGCAGTACTTC	.	TRBJ2-7	TRBV6-1	.
CASSSAAVSTGELFF	TGCGCCAGCAGCTCCGCGGCGGTATCGACCGGGGAGCTGTTTTTT	.	TRBJ2-2	TRBV4-1	.
CASSRGTEQFF	TGTGCCAGCAGCCGCGGGACAGAGCAGTTCTTC	.	TRBJ2-1	TRBV11-3	.
CSAGQGNSNQPQHF	TGCAGCGCTGGACAGGGAAATAGCAATCAGCCCCAGCATTTT	once	TRBJ1-5	TRBV29-1	TRBD1